These 21 T cell receptor beta chains were sequenced from one sample in a study of OX40 agonist ivuxolimab in advanced cancers. Profiled with immunoSEQ multiplex PCR; TCRdb holds only in-frame clones, not every one. Seen here are approximately 60,000 clones, about 85% observed once, and the top ten hold approximately 3%. Specimen: CD4+ or CD8+ T cells sorted from blood, collected in a trial of the OX40 agonist ivuxolimab. These receptor sequences come from an adult with an advanced solid tumor such as melanoma, head and neck, liver or kidney cancer.

The chain links TRBV5-1 to TRBJ1-2; TRBD1 is a possible D gene (6 bases). CDR1 SGHRS and CDR2 YFSETQ come from the germline V gene. Trimming pared 0 bases from V and 2 bases from J, leaving 8 bases between. CDR3 length equals 14 residues. The CDR3 nucleotides read TGCGCCAGCAGCTTGGCAGGGGAAAACTATGGCTACACCTTC. It encodes CASSLAGENYGYTF.

J is TRBJ2-1 and V is TRBV7-2; the D gene is possibly TRBD1 (5 bases). From germline, CDR1 is SGHTA and CDR2 FQGNSA. CDR3 length equals 13 residues. V lost 5 bases, J lost 8 bases, and 13 bases lay in between. The CDR3 loop reads CASSLSRGDEQFF. The CDR3 bases are TGTGCCAGCAGCCTCAGTAGGGGCGATGAGCAGTTCTTC. The full variable domain, completed using reference TRBV7-2 and TRBJ2-1, is GAGVSQSPSNKVTEKGKDVELRCDPISGHTALYWYRQSLGQGLEFLIYFQGNSAPDKSGLPSDRFSAERTGGSVSTLTIQRTQQEDSAVYLCASSLSRGDEQFFGPGTRLTVL.

The V call is TRBV6-1, the J call TRBJ2-5, with 8 bases matching TRBD2. The CDR3 has 15 amino acids. Germline values: CDR1 MNHNS, CDR2 SASEGT. V dropped 6 bases and J dropped 5; count of bases not matched to a gene: 11. CDR3 in DNA: TGTGCCAGCAGCCAACCGGGAGGGGGTGGGGAGACCCAGTACTTC. This sequence encodes CASSQPGGGGETQYF.

This clone was counted only a few times. CDR3: CASSAGLQGAKNIQYF. CDR3 sequence (DNA): TGTGCCAGCTCAGCGGGCCTTCAGGGAGCCAAAAACATTCAGTACTTC. V usage is TRBV18 and J usage is TRBJ2-4; D is perhaps TRBD1 or TRBD2 (5 bases each). Germline loops: CDR1 KGHSH, CDR2 LQKENI. The CDR3 loop spans 16 amino acids. V dropped 5 bases and J dropped 0 bases, with 14 bases sitting between them.

The genes are TRBV9 and TRBJ2-3; possibly TRBD2 for D (5 bases). Germline CDR1 and CDR2: SGDLS and YYNGEE. V was shortened by 0 bases and J by 12 bases, with 14 bases between the two germline ends. This CDR3 has 13 amino acids. As DNA, the CDR3 is TGTGCCAGCAGCGTAGACGGAGGTATTAAACAGTATTTT. Translation: CASSVDGGIKQYF.

The genes are TRBV7-3 and TRBJ2-7; 8 nucleotides line up with TRBD1. Germline V gene data show CDR1 as SGHTA and CDR2 as FQGTGA. The ends lost 4 bases at V and 4 bases at J; junction bases unmatched: 3. The length of the CDR3 is 13 residues. The CDR3 protein is CASSSGTGYEQYF. CDR3 coding DNA: TGTGCCAGCAGCTCGGGGACAGGATACGAGCAGTACTTC.

V is TRBV15 and J is TRBJ2-7; possibly TRBD1 for D (7 bases). CDR1 and CDR2 (germline): LNHNV, YYDKDF (reference sequence). CDR3 size: 15 residues. The V gene lost 0 bases and the J gene lost 3 bases, with 12 bases spanning the gap. The CDR3 loop reads CATSRDRGVGYEQYF. The CDR3 nucleotides read TGTGCCACCAGCAGAGACAGGGGGGTAGGCTACGAGCAGTACTTC. Filled out from reference TRBV15 and TRBJ2-7, the complete variable domain reads DAMVIQNPRYQVTQFGKPVTLSCSQTLNHNVMYWYQQKSSQAPKLLFHYYDKDFNNEADTPDNFQSRRPNTSFCFLDIRSPGLGDTAMYLCATSRDRGVGYEQYFGPGTRLTVT.

This clone occurred a few times. J is TRBJ2-1 and V is TRBV6-6, with D tentatively TRBD2 (6 bases). Deletions cut 4 bases from V and 16 bases from J, with 14 bases between. The CDR3 contains 11 residues. From germline, CDR1 is MNHNY and CDR2 SVGAGI (reference sequence). The CDR3 loop reads CASSSGTGVFF. The CDR3 DNA reads as TGTGCCAGCAGTTCAGGGACTGGGGTCTTCTTC.

The rearrangement links TRBV27 to TRBJ1-5; 8 bases are a match to TRBD1. J gave up 1 base and V 2 bases, and 10 bases lay outside the gene matches. The CDR3 loop spans 18 amino acids. Germline CDR1 MNHEY, CDR2 SMNVEV (reference sequence). The CDR3 is CASSLDPPDRVSNQPQHF. The CDR3 DNA sequence: TGTGCCAGCAGTTTAGACCCCCCGGACAGGGTAAGCAATCAGCCCCAGCATTTT.

The chain has TRBV15 and TRBJ2-1, with 8 nucleotides matching TRBD2. CDR1 and CDR2 (germline): LNHNV, YYDKDF (reference sequence). After removal of 3 bases from V and 8 bases from J, the junction contained 12 bases not matched to a gene. CDR3 length equals 16 residues. The CDR3 loop reads CATSSAGTRRSDEQFF. The CDR3 DNA reads TGTGCCACCAGCAGTGCCGGGACTAGAAGGTCCGATGAGCAGTTCTTC.

The gene calls are TRBV30 and TRBJ2-6; the match to TRBD1 covers 9 bases. Germline V CDR1 and CDR2: GTSNPN, SVGIG (reference sequence). This CDR3 is built from 18 residues. V lost 4 bases to trimming and J lost 1 base; unmatched junction nucleotides: 11. The CDR3 DNA follows: TGTGCCTGGACCCCCCAGGACAGGGGAGGTTCTGGGGCCAACGTCCTGACTTTC. Residues: CAWTPQDRGGSGANVLTF.

The gene calls are TRBV29-1 and TRBJ1-4; 9 positions match TRBD1. Trimming took 7 bases from V and 8 from J; bases not matched to a gene: 11. This CDR3 contains 14 residues. The germline gives CDR1 SQVTM, CDR2 ANQGSEA. The CDR3 loop reads CSAFPGQGSEKLFF. The DNA of the CDR3 is TGCAGCGCCTTCCCGGGACAGGGTAGCGAAAAACTGTTTTTT.

The chain uses TRBV7-2 and TRBJ2-6; no clear D gene. V lost 5 bases and J lost 0, with 5 bases in between. Germline values: CDR1 SGHTA, CDR2 FQGNSA. This CDR3 region has 14 residues. CDR3 DNA: TGTGCCAGCAGCCGGAGCTCTGGGGCCAACGTCCTGACTTTC. Translating gives CASSRSSGANVLTF.

V usage is TRBV4-2 and J usage is TRBJ2-5; TRBD2 matches at 7 bases. Germline lookup yields CDR1 LGHNA and CDR2 YNFKEQ. The CDR3 sequence is 15 residues long. With 3 bases clipped from V and 2 bases from J, the junction kept 6 bases outside the gene matches. Written as DNA, the CDR3 is TGTGCCAGCAGCCAGGGCGGGGGTTTGCAAGAGACCCAGTACTTC. Protein product: CASSQGGGLQETQYF.

This clone was detected a few times. The V gene is TRBV19, the J gene TRBJ1-1; D is ambiguous. The germline V gene has CDR1 LNHDA and CDR2 SQIVND (reference sequence). The CDR3 covers 15 residues. V was clipped by 3 bases and J by 3 bases, with 14 bases between them. The CDR3 DNA is TGTGCCAGTAGTATCGGCCCGGGGTACGACACTGAAGCTTTCTTT. It codes for CASSIGPGYDTEAFF.

The chain is built from TRBV4-3 and TRBJ1-6; 8 bases agree with TRBD1. Per germline, CDR1 LGHNA and CDR2 YSLEER. The CDR3 spans 15 residues. J lost 10 bases, V lost 0 bases, and 5 bases had no gene match. As DNA, the CDR3 is TGCGCCAGCAGCCAAGACCCAGGGGGCTTCTCACCCCTCCACTTT. Its protein product is CASSQDPGGFSPLHF.

The CDR3: CASRNPGNTIYF. The CDR3 DNA is TGTGCCAGCAGAAATCCTGGAAACACCATATATTTT. V gene TRBV6-5 combines with J gene TRBJ1-3; D remains unclear. The V gene lost 6 bases and the J gene lost 2 bases, with 5 bases spanning the gap. Germline V gives CDR1 MNHEY, CDR2 SVGAGI. This CDR3 spans 12 amino acids.

The V call is TRBV7-2, the J call TRBJ2-2; D is possibly TRBD2 (6 bases). This CDR3 region has 16 residues. Germline-derived CDR1 and CDR2 are SGHTA and FQGNSA. V was cut by 6 bases and J by 2 bases, with 16 bases left in between. CDR3 residues: CASRSMRDSNTGELFF. The CDR3 DNA is TGTGCCAGCAGGTCTATGCGGGACTCAAACACCGGGGAGCTGTTTTTT.

This clone was recorded once. This chain links TRBV18 with TRBJ2-1; no clear D gene. There are 13 residues in the CDR3. From germline, CDR1 is KGHSH and CDR2 LQKENI. Trimming stripped 3 bases from V and 10 bases from J, with 13 bases between. CDR3 nucleotide sequence: TGTGCCAGCTCACCCCCCTCGACCGAAGAGCAGTTCTTC. Residues: CASSPPSTEEQFF.

This rearrangement joins TRBV27 to TRBJ2-1, with 12 bases identical to TRBD2. Trimming cost V 6 bases and J 5 bases; bases outside gene matches: 2. The V gene's germline CDR1 is MNHEY and CDR2 SMNVEV (reference sequence). This CDR3 spans 14 amino acids. This CDR3 reads CASRRLAGDNEQFF. Written as DNA, the CDR3 is TGTGCCAGCAGGAGACTAGCGGGAGACAATGAGCAGTTCTTC.

This chain connects TRBV12-5 to TRBJ2-3; 11 bases are a match to TRBD1. V gave up 6 bases and J gave up 3 bases; unmatched junction bases: 2. The CDR3 spans 14 residues. CDR1 and CDR2 from the germline V gene are LGHNT and FRNRAP. CDR3 amino acids: CASGRDRGTDTQYF. CDR3 coding DNA: TGTGCTAGTGGACGGGACAGGGGGACAGATACGCAGTATTTT.